These 21 T cell receptor beta chains share one sample of origin, sequenced in a study of T cell repertoires and HLA-DP antigens. The table came from immunoSEQ multiplex PCR; TCRdb's copy has only in-frame clones and leaves some out. The sample shows about 89,000 clones, roughly 86% of them seen only once. No cognate antigen is known for these TCRs. Sequencing was carried out using CD4+ T cells from PBMCs. The source is a middle-aged man in good health and CMV-seronegative.

This clone was found once. The CDR3 DNA sequence: TGTGCCAGCAGCTTAGACCCCCAGAATTCACCCCTCCACTTT. Translating it yields CASSLDPQNSPLHF. The V and J genes are TRBV7-2 and TRBJ1-6, with unresolved D. The CDR3 sequence is 14 residues long. Per the germline V gene, CDR1 is SGHTA and CDR2 is FQGNSA. Trimming pared 1 base from V and 7 bases from J, leaving 8 bases between.

This chain connects TRBV6-7 to TRBJ2-7; either TRBD1 or TRBD2 may supply D (5 bases each). TRBV6-7 is an open reading frame whose function is uncertain. There are 13 residues in the CDR3. V lost 5 bases and J lost 3, with 11 bases in between. CDR3 sequence: CASSKRDGYEQYF. The CDR3 nucleotides read TGTGCCAGCAGTAAACGGGACGGCTACGAGCAGTACTTC.

The chain uses TRBV11-2 and TRBJ2-3; D is unclear. This CDR3 is built from 13 residues. Germline assignment: CDR1 SGHAT and CDR2 FQNNGV. V was pared by 6 bases and J by 2 bases, with 9 bases between. The CDR3, as DNA: TGTGCCAGCAGTTGGGAAAACACAGATACGCAGTATTTT. Its translation is CASSWENTDTQYF.

The gene calls are TRBV7-8 and TRBJ2-7; 8 bases map to TRBD2. CDR1 SGHVS and CDR2 FQNEAQ come from the germline V gene. Trimming at V came to 7 bases and at J to 0 bases, leaving 5 bases not matched to a gene. The CDR3 runs to 14 residues. CDR3 amino acids: CASTISGASYEQYF. Written as DNA, the CDR3 is TGTGCCAGCACCATTAGCGGGGCCTCCTACGAGCAGTACTTC.

The chain combines TRBV11-2 with TRBJ2-2; D is undetermined. This CDR3 region has 11 residues. Deletions cut 5 bases from V and 6 bases from J, with 4 bases between. Germline V lookup: CDR1 SGHAT, CDR2 FQNNGV. The CDR3 sequence is CASSPAGELFF. The CDR3 DNA follows: TGTGCCAGCAGCCCGGCCGGGGAGCTGTTTTTT.

This chain uses TRBV7-2 with TRBJ1-3; D perhaps matches TRBD1 (5 bases). Germline CDR1 SGHTA, CDR2 FQGNSA. CDR3 length equals 14 residues. V was cut by 2 bases and J by 8 bases, with 13 bases left in between. The CDR3: CASSLQGERDTIYF. CDR3 DNA sequence: TGTGCCAGCAGCTTACAAGGGGAGAGGGACACCATATATTTT.

The chain joins TRBV27 to TRBJ2-1; 13 bases fit TRBD2. J gave up 5 bases and V 4 bases, and 2 bases lay outside the gene matches. Germline lookup yields CDR1 MNHEY and CDR2 SMNVEV (reference sequence). This CDR3 comprises 15 residues. The CDR3 DNA sequence: TGTGCCAGCAGTTCGGGACTAGCGGGAAACAATGAGCAGTTCTTC. Translated: CASSSGLAGNNEQFF.

This clone is medium-sized in the sample. The rearrangement joins TRBV19 to TRBJ1-5; 7 bases map to TRBD1. The CDR3 totals 13 residues. Germline V gene data show CDR1 as LNHDA and CDR2 as SQIVND (reference sequence). V lost 5 bases to trimming and J lost 9 bases; unmatched junction nucleotides: 7. The CDR3 nucleotides are TGTGCCAGTAGTTCAGGGGGGGGTCTGCCCCAGCATTTT. Protein product: CASSSGGGLPQHF. The full variable domain, in which reference TRBV19 and TRBJ1-5 provide the parts outside the CDR3, is DGGITQSPKYLFRKEGQNVTLSCEQNLNHDAMYWYRQDPGQGLRLIYYSQIVNDFQKGDIAEGYSVSREKKESFPLTVTSAQKNPTAFYLCASSSGGGLPQHFGDGTRLSIL.

V is TRBV4-2 and J is TRBJ2-1; no firm D call. Germline CDR1 LGHNA, CDR2 YNFKEQ. The germline V and J ends were trimmed by 4 bases and 0 bases, with 10 bases remaining between them. The CDR3 extends over 15 amino acids. The CDR3 sequence: CASSLAPSSYNEQFF. The CDR3 region has the DNA TGTGCCAGCAGCCTAGCACCCAGCTCCTACAATGAGCAGTTCTTC.

In this sample, this clone turned up once. The V call is TRBV5-1, the J call TRBJ2-6; D is ambiguous. Trimming took off 6 bases at V and 0 bases at J, with 7 bases between the two ends. The CDR3 loop spans 14 amino acids. Germline lookup yields CDR1 SGHRS and CDR2 YFSETQ. DNA for the CDR3: TGCGCCAGCAATCTTGCCTCTGGGGCCAACGTCCTGACTTTC. Translated: CASNLASGANVLTF.

V gene TRBV30 combines with J gene TRBJ1-4, with D perhaps matching TRBD1 (5 bases). V was cut by 0 bases and J by 3 bases, with 11 bases left in between. The CDR3 extends over 15 amino acids. The germline V gene has CDR1 GTSNPN and CDR2 SVGIG (reference sequence). The CDR3 nucleotides read TGTGCCTGGAGTGTACAGCAGGGATCTAATGAAAAACTGTTTTTT. Amino acid sequence: CAWSVQQGSNEKLFF.

This clone has only one observation. The chain couples TRBV18 to TRBJ2-7, with D possibly matching TRBD2 (6 bases). CDR1 KGHSH and CDR2 LQKENI come from the germline V gene. With 1 base removed from V and 6 bases from J, the gap between germline ends came to 7 bases. The CDR3 totals 12 residues. DNA for the CDR3: TGTGCCAGCTCACCACGGAGGGGCGAGCAGTACTTC. This codes for CASSPRRGEQYF.

This chain uses TRBV11-3 with TRBJ2-1; D unresolved. The germline CDR1 and CDR2 sequences are SGHNT and YENEEA. The CDR3 extends over 13 amino acids. V shed 1 base and J shed 6 bases, with 7 bases lying between them. The chain's CDR3 is CASSLGRFNEQFF. Written as DNA, the CDR3 is TGTGCCAGCAGCTTAGGGCGTTTCAATGAGCAGTTCTTC.

The chain employs TRBV7-2 and TRBJ2-3; tentatively, D is TRBD1 or TRBD2 (6 bases each). The CDR3 loop spans 14 amino acids. Germline CDR1 SGHTA, CDR2 FQGNSA. The V gene lost 3 bases and the J gene lost 6 bases, with 13 bases spanning the gap. Here the CDR3 DNA reads TGTGCCAGCAGCTTGTCAACAGGGAGGGATACGCAGTATTTT. Amino acids: CASSLSTGRDTQYF.

The rearrangement uses TRBV30 and TRBJ2-5; tentatively, D is TRBD1 or TRBD2 (7 bases each). The CDR3 consists of 12 residues. The germline V and J ends were trimmed by 5 bases and 5 bases, with 12 bases remaining between them. CDR1 and CDR2 (germline): GTSNPN, SVGIG (reference sequence). The CDR3 region has the DNA TGTGCCTGGCGACAGGGAGGGGAGACCCAGTACTTC. Protein sequence: CAWRQGGETQYF.

The CDR3 protein is CASSPGLTNTGELFF. The DNA of the CDR3 is TGTGCCAGCTCACCGGGACTTACAAACACCGGGGAGCTGTTTTTT. V gene TRBV18 combines with J gene TRBJ2-2, with D perhaps TRBD2 (6 bases). CDR3 size: 15 residues. Looked up from germline, CDR1 is KGHSH and CDR2 is LQKENI. V was clipped by 3 bases and J by 2 bases, with 10 bases between them. The full variable domain, with the rest looked up from reference TRBV18 and TRBJ2-2, is NAGVMQNPRHLVRRRGQEARLRCSPMKGHSHVYWYRQLPEEGLKFMVYLQKENIIDESGMPKERFSAEFPKEGPSILRIQQVVRGDSAAYFCASSPGLTNTGELFFGEGSRLTVL.

In this sample, this clone turned up a few times. The rearrangement uses TRBV7-3 and TRBJ2-1; 9 bases line up with TRBD2. Germline assignment: CDR1 SGHTA and CDR2 FQGTGA. The CDR3 sequence is 17 residues long. The V and J ends lost 0 bases and 4 bases, in that order; junction bases with no gene match: 7. For the CDR3, the DNA is TGTGCCAGCAGCTTAACGTCGGCTAGCGGGATATACAATGAGCAGTTCTTC. It yields the protein CASSLTSASGIYNEQFF.

The chain recombines TRBV6-1 with TRBJ2-3; D gene ambiguous. The CDR3 consists of 16 residues. Trimming took 0 bases from V and 2 from J, leaving 12 bases between them. The germline CDR1 and CDR2 sequences are MNHNS and SASEGT. The CDR3 DNA is TGTGCCAGCAGTGAAGCCCTCAAATGGAACACAGATACGCAGTATTTT. Translation gives CASSEALKWNTDTQYF.

This clone was observed once. The rearrangement joins TRBV6-5 to TRBJ1-4, with D maybe TRBD1 (5 bases). V lost 0 bases, J lost 8 bases, and 13 bases lay in between. This CDR3 has 15 residues. Germline loops: CDR1 MNHEY, CDR2 SVGAGI. The CDR3 loop reads CASSYSGQGGEKLFF. CDR3 bases: TGTGCCAGCAGTTACTCCGGGCAGGGTGGGGAAAAACTGTTTTTT.

The rearrangement uses TRBV7-2 and TRBJ2-7, with D hard to call. Per the germline V gene, CDR1 is SGHTA and CDR2 is FQGNSA. V lost 0 bases and J 6 bases, leaving 9 bases between the germline ends. There are 13 residues in the CDR3. This CDR3 is CASSLAHNGEQYF. CDR3 coding DNA: TGTGCCAGCAGCTTAGCCCACAACGGCGAGCAGTACTTC.

This chain connects TRBV30 to TRBJ1-1; D may be TRBD1 (6 bases). Germline CDR1 and CDR2: GTSNPN and SVGIG (reference sequence). This CDR3 has 14 residues. Trimming removed 1 base from V and 1 base from J, with 10 bases in between. The CDR3 protein is CAWSARRGNTEAFF. Written as DNA, the CDR3 is TGTGCCTGGAGTGCTCGCAGGGGGAACACTGAAGCTTTCTTT.